A single sample is the source of the 3 T cell receptor beta chains below, sequenced in a study of radiotherapy plus CTLA-4 blockade in lung cancer. TCRdb keeps only in-frame clones here, not all; method: immunoSEQ multiplex PCR. Of around 100,000 clones listed, more than 75% were seen once; the top ten hold 3.3%. The starting material was peripheral blood, obtained from a patient treated with radiotherapy plus ipilimumab. All receptors derive from a human donor with non-small cell lung cancer that progressed on radiotherapy plus ipilimumab. Some clones in this sample may be carry-over from other donors' samples.

The genes are TRBV18 and TRBJ1-3; no clear D. Germline CDR1 is KGHSH and CDR2 is LQKENI. V was cut by 3 bases and J by 3 bases, with 12 bases left in between. The CDR3 sequence is 15 residues long. The CDR3 sequence: CASSPALDGGNTIYF. DNA of the CDR3: TGTGCCAGCTCACCGGCCCTGGATGGTGGAAACACCATATATTTT.

The CDR3 protein is CASSQEGPARTGRRDNYGYTF. CDR3 DNA: TGCGCCAGCAGCCAAGAGGGCCCGGCAAGGACAGGGAGACGCGATAACTATGGCTACACCTTC. J is TRBJ1-2 and V is TRBV4-3, with TRBD1 matching over 8 bases. Germline values: CDR1 LGHNA, CDR2 YSLEER. The length of the CDR3 is 21 residues. V shed 0 bases, J shed 1 base, and the junction held 19 bases outside the gene matches.

The J gene is TRBJ2-7, the V gene TRBV7-6, with D possibly called TRBD1 or TRBD2 (5 bases each). V shed 2 bases and J shed 1 base, with 12 bases lying between them. The CDR3 totals 15 residues. Per germline, CDR1 SGHVS and CDR2 FNYEAQ. CDR3 region: CASSLSRDPSYEQYF. The CDR3 bases are TGTGCCAGCAGCTTAAGTAGGGACCCTTCCTACGAGCAGTACTTC.